This TCR beta chain appears in the sequencing data of a study of shared clonotypes between healthy human individuals. Whole-study findings and limits: Donor scarcity curtailed the genetic and exposure-history diversity represented herein.

CD4+ cells underwent separation, giving CD45RA+ naive and CD45RA-negative memory subsets. For every subset, genomic DNA was evenly distributed across several immunoSEQ plates. Libraries were prepared by immunoSEQ multiplex PCR; TCRdb keeps only in-frame clonotypes and omits some of them. Among about 2 million clones listed, 85% to 95% were seen once. As for this clone: What it binds is unknown.

The CDR3 length is 21 residues. The germline V gene encodes CDR1 GTSNPN and CDR2 SVGIG (reference sequence). Trimming at V came to 3 bases and at J to 0 bases, leaving 18 bases not matched to a gene. The sequencing sample was made of naive CD4+ T cells sorted from blood. As to subset: CD45RA+ positively selected. The chain uses TRBV30 and TRBJ2-1; 12 positions match TRBD2. This sequence originates from a man aged 18 to 29 in good health. CDR3 sequence reads: CAWSGGLTSGSSEGSYNEQFF. Here the CDR3 DNA reads TGTGCCTGGAGCGGGGGGCTGACTAGCGGGAGCTCGGAAGGCTCCTACAATGAGCAGTTCTTC.